Below, 20 T cell receptor beta chains from the same sample are listed, as sequenced in a study of T cells in Graves' hyperthyroidism and ophthalmopathy. Researchers amplified the TCR beta CDR3 regions from RNA transcripts. The HTBI primer set was used in a first-round RT-PCR of the TCR CDR3. MiXCR, applied by TCRdb to the multiplex PCR reads, yields one record per CDR3 protein. The data hold about 350,000 distinct CDR3 sequences, with 17% observed a single time. The material sequenced was blood. These receptors were collected from a woman in her 30s with Graves' hyperthyroidism that later progressed to Graves' ophthalmopathy.

This clonotype was seen repeatedly, ten times or more. This sequence joins TRBV5-1 and TRBJ2-1; D possibly corresponds to TRBD2 (5 bases). The germline V gene has CDR1 SGHRS and CDR2 YFSETQ. This CDR3 spans 13 amino acids. Between the trimmed V and J ends, which lost 8 bases and 4 bases, there was a span of 13 bases. The CDR3, as DNA: TGCGCCAGTCGAGCTAGCCGATACAATGAGCAGTTCTTC. This translates into CASRASRYNEQFF.

This clonotype has more than one count but fewer than ten. Here the CDR3 DNA reads TGTGCCAGCAGCTTCGGACAGTCGAACACCGGGGAGCTGTTTTTT. This codes for CASSFGQSNTGELFF. This chain connects TRBV11-2 to TRBJ2-2; D is perhaps TRBD1 (6 bases). The CDR3 contains 15 residues. The V gene lost 3 bases and the J gene lost 0 bases, with 8 bases spanning the gap. CDR1 and CDR2 from the germline V gene are SGHAT and FQNNGV.

This clonotype was seen a few times. This chain uses TRBV7-9 with TRBJ2-1; D gene ambiguous. Per the germline V gene, CDR1 is SEHNR and CDR2 is FQNEAQ (reference sequence). The CDR3 length is 13 residues. Deletions cut 5 bases from V and 4 bases from J, with 9 bases between. The DNA for the CDR3 is TGTGCCAGCAGCCACGACAATTACAATGAGCAGTTCTTC. It is translated as CASSHDNYNEQFF.

This clonotype was recorded many times. This sequence joins TRBV5-1 and TRBJ1-1, with D possibly matching TRBD1 (5 bases). The germline CDR1 and CDR2 sequences are SGHRS and YFSETQ. CDR3 length equals 15 residues. V lost 4 bases and J lost 2, with 15 bases in between. Written as DNA, the CDR3 is TGCGCCAGCAGCCGGACACCCCAGGTTAACACTGAAGCTTTCTTT. Its translation: CASSRTPQVNTEAFF.

On this clonotype itself: This may be a read error: a much more frequent sequence differs by one nucleotide. V is TRBV11-2 and J is TRBJ2-7, with D perhaps matching TRBD2 (5 bases). Germline loops: CDR1 SGHAT, CDR2 FQNNGV. CDR3 length: 16 amino acids. The DNA for the CDR3 is TGTGCCAGCATCTTAGGTTTGCGGGTATACTCCTACGAGCAGTACTTC. Protein product: CASILGLRVYSYEQYF.

This clonotype showed up many times. The CDR3 reads CASSPTPGTKMGQETQYF. The DNA for the CDR3 is TGTGCCAGCAGCCCAACGCCCGGGACTAAGATGGGGCAAGAGACCCAGTACTTC. The chain has TRBV28 and TRBJ2-5, with 7 bases identical to TRBD2. Germline V lookup: CDR1 MDHEN, CDR2 SYDVKM. Germline trimming cut 6 bases from V and 2 bases from J; bases unmatched to any gene: 18. This CDR3 has 18 residues.

This clonotype was seen many times. The chain carries TRBV11-2 and TRBJ1-6; D not certain. The CDR3 contains 17 residues. Germline CDR1 and CDR2: SGHAT and FQNNGV. V shed 0 bases and J shed 7 bases, with 16 bases lying between them. The DNA of the CDR3 is TGTGCCAGCAGCTTAGAAAGGACCCCGCGAAGGAATTCACCCCTCCACTTT. This encodes CASSLERTPRRNSPLHF.

There are many counts of this clonotype. The rearrangement links TRBV24-1 to TRBJ2-5, with 7 bases that match TRBD1. This CDR3 is 16 amino acids long. Germline CDR1 KGHDR, CDR2 SFDVKD. The trim removed 2 bases at V and 3 bases at J, leaving 8 bases unmatched. This CDR3 is CATSDSTLTGKETQYF. The CDR3 nucleotides are TGTGCCACCAGTGATTCTACTTTGACAGGGAAAGAGACCCAGTACTTC.

This clonotype was recorded many times. J is TRBJ1-2 and V is TRBV3-1; 7 bases map to TRBD1. Germline V lookup: CDR1 LGHDT, CDR2 YNNKEL (reference sequence). Germline trimming cut 0 bases from V and 14 bases from J; bases unmatched to any gene: 12. There are 14 residues in the CDR3. The chain's CDR3 is CASSQDVYGQARTF. The CDR3 DNA sequence: TGTGCCAGCAGCCAAGATGTTTATGGACAGGCGAGGACCTTC.

This clonotype was detected a few times. V is TRBV30 and J is TRBJ2-7; TRBD1 matches at 7 bases. Looked up from germline, CDR1 is GTSNPN and CDR2 is SVGIG (reference sequence). CDR3 length: 14 amino acids. V shed 1 base and J 6 bases; nucleotides not matched to a gene: 9. CDR3 nucleotides: TGTGCCTGGAGTGACGACAGGGATCTTGGCGAGCAGTACTTC. It encodes CAWSDDRDLGEQYF.

This clonotype was recorded many times. V and J are TRBV6-5 and TRBJ1-5, with TRBD1 matching 7 bases. Germline V gene sequence: CDR1 MNHEY, CDR2 SVGAGI. CDR3 size: 18 residues. The J segment lost 7 bases and the V segment lost 0 bases, leaving 15 bases of the junction unmatched. The CDR3 spells CASSYSILRQGIGQPQHF. CDR3 nucleotide sequence: TGTGCCAGCAGTTACTCGATCCTCCGACAGGGTATTGGCCAGCCCCAGCATTTT.

V gene TRBV11-2 combines with J gene TRBJ2-5; TRBD2 agrees at 9 bases. The V gene end was trimmed by 0 bases and the J gene end by 4 bases; junction bases not matched to a gene: 15. CDR1 is SGHAT, CDR2 FQNNGV, per germline. This CDR3 contains 19 residues. CDR3 nucleotide sequence: TGTGCCAGCAGCTTAGATGAATTTTGGGTTAGCGGGAGCCCAGAGACCCAGTACTTC. Translation gives CASSLDEFWVSGSPETQYF.

The chain couples TRBV30 to TRBJ1-1; D gene unclear. The length of the CDR3 is 13 residues. Per germline, CDR1 GTSNPN and CDR2 SVGIG (reference sequence). The V end lost 1 base, the J end lost 0 bases, and 6 bases lay between the germline ends. The CDR3: CAWSGELNTEAFF. For the CDR3, the DNA is TGTGCCTGGAGTGGGGAGTTGAACACTGAAGCTTTCTTT.

The chain recombines TRBV6-2 or TRBV6-3 with TRBJ2-1; 9 positions match TRBD2. This CDR3 contains 15 residues. V gave up 7 bases and J gave up 5 bases; unmatched junction bases: 9. Germline V gene sequence: CDR1 MNHEY, CDR2 SVGEGT. CDR3 in amino acids: CASILRGGRDNEQFF. CDR3 nucleotide sequence: TGTGCCAGCATCCTACGGGGCGGGAGGGACAATGAGCAGTTCTTC.

This chain uses TRBV27 with TRBJ2-7; the D gene could be TRBD1 or TRBD2 (6 bases each). Germline assignment: CDR1 MNHEY and CDR2 SMNVEV (reference sequence). V gave up 6 bases and J gave up 5 bases, with 20 bases separating them. CDR3 size: 15 residues. The CDR3 is CASRTQGVGGDEQYF. The CDR3 DNA is TGTGCCAGCAGGACCCAGGGTGTCGGGGGCGACGAGCAGTACTTC.

Of note for this clonotype: A read error is possible here, since a much larger clone lies one base away. J is TRBJ2-1 and V is TRBV9, with 8 bases fitting TRBD2. The J segment lost 8 bases and the V segment lost 4 bases, leaving 8 bases of the junction unmatched. Germline CDR1 and CDR2: SGDLS and YYNGEE. The CDR3 has 14 residues. This chain's CDR3 is CASSTRGGGDEQFF. The DNA of the CDR3 is TGTGCCAGCAGCACACGGGGGGGCGGCGATGAGCAGTTCTTC.

This clonotype was found many times. The V and J genes are TRBV2 and TRBJ2-7; D is ambiguous. The CDR3 covers 11 residues. V was clipped by 7 bases and J by 2 bases, with 6 bases between them. CDR1 is SNHLY and CDR2 is FYNNEI in the germline V gene. In nucleotides, the CDR3 is TGTGCCAGCATTCTAACCTACGAGCAGTACTTC. Protein sequence: CASILTYEQYF.

This clonotype was picked up many times. The rearrangement uses TRBV15 and TRBJ2-1; D is ambiguous. Per germline, CDR1 LNHNV and CDR2 YYDKDF (reference sequence). The CDR3 is made up of 15 amino acids. V lost 0 bases, J lost 4 bases, and 10 bases lay in between. The CDR3 bases are TGTGCCACCAGCAGAGATCGGGCCAGATACAATGAGCAGTTCTTC. It translates to CATSRDRARYNEQFF.

This clonotype was seen ten or more times. The genes are TRBV27 and TRBJ2-7; 10 bases match TRBD2. Germline CDR1 is MNHEY and CDR2 is SMNVEV (reference sequence). V was pared by 1 base and J by 0 bases, with 3 bases of the junction left unmatched. The length of the CDR3 is 16 residues. The CDR3 DNA follows: TGTGCCAGCAGTTTATTTGCTAGCGGGGGCTCCTACGAGCAGTACTTC. Translated, it gives CASSLFASGGSYEQYF.

This clonotype was observed at least ten times. V and J are TRBV6-1 and TRBJ1-2, with 7 bases identical to TRBD1. Trimming removed 1 base from V and 4 bases from J; junction bases left unmatched: 6. CDR3 length equals 15 residues. The germline V gene has CDR1 MNHNS and CDR2 SASEGT. DNA of the CDR3: TGTGCCAGCAGTGAAGACCGACAGGGCCGCTATGGCTACACCTTC. Its translation: CASSEDRQGRYGYTF.